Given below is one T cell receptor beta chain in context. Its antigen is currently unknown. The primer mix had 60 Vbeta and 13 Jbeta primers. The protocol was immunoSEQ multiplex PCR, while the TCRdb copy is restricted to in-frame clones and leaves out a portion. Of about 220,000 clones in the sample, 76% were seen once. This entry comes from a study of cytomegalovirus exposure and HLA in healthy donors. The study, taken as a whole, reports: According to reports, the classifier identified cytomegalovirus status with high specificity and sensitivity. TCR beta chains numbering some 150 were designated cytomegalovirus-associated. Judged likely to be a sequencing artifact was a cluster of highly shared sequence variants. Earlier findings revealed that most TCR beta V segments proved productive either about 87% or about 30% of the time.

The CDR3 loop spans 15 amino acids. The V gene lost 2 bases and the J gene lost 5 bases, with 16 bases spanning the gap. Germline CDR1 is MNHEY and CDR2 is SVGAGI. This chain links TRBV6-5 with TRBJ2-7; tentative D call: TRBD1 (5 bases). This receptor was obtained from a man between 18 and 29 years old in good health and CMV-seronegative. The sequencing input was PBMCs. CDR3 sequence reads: CASSYRPQGWDEQYF. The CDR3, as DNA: TGTGCCAGCAGTTACCGACCGCAGGGATGGGACGAGCAGTACTTC.